This entry concerns a single TCR beta chain. Antigen specificity is unknown. The record originates from a study of shared clonotypes between healthy human individuals. Whole-study findings and limits: Donor scarcity curtailed the genetic and exposure-history diversity represented herein.

Germline V gene lookup returns CDR1 SNHLY and CDR2 FYNNEI. Trimming took off 4 bases at V and 4 bases at J, with 7 bases between the two ends. This CDR3 comprises 12 residues. Naive CD8 cells lacked CD45RO, underwent positive selection for CCR7 and left out terminally differentiated effector memory CD45RA+ cells. Sequenced by immunoSEQ multiplex PCR; TCRdb stores in-frame clones only, minus some. This table holds approximately 840,000 clones, around 96% found once. The clonotype comes from a man aged 30 to 39 in good health. Sequenced: naive CD8+ T cells sorted from blood. The chain couples TRBV2 to TRBJ1-2; D remains unclear. CDR3 nucleotides: TGTGCCAGCAGTGGCTCATTCTATGGCTACACCTTC. It yields the protein CASSGSFYGYTF.